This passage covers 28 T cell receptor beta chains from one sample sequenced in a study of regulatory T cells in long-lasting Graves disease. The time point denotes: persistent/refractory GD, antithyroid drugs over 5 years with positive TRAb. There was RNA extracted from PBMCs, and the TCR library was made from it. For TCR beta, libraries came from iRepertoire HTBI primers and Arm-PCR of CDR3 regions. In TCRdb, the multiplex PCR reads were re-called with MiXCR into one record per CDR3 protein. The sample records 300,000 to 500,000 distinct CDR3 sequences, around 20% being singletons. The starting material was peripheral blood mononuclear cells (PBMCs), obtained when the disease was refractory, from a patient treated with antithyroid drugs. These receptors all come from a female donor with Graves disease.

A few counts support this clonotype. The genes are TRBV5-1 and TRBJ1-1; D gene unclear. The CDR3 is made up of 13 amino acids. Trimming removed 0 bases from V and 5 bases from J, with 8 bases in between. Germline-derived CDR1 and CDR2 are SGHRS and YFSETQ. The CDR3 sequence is CASSLETWTEAFF. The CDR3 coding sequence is TGCGCCAGCAGCTTGGAGACTTGGACTGAAGCTTTCTTT.

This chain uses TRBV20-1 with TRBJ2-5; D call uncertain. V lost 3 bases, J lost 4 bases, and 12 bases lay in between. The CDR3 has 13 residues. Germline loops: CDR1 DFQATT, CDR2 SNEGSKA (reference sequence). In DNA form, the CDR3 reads TGCAGTGCTAGCCAGGTCAACGGAGAGACCCAGTACTTC. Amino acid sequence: CSASQVNGETQYF.

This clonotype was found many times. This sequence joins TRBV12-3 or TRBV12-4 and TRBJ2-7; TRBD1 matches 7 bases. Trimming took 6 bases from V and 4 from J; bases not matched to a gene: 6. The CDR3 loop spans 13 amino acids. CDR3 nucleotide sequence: TGTGCCAGCAGCCTCGGACAGGAGTACGAGCAGTACTTC. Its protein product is CASSLGQEYEQYF.

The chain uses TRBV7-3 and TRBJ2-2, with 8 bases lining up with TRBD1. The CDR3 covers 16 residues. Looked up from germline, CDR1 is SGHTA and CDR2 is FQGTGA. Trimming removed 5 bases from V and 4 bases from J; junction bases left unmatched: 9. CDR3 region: CASSRDRGPSTGELFF. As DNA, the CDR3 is TGTGCCAGCAGCCGTGACAGGGGACCTAGCACCGGGGAGCTGTTTTTT. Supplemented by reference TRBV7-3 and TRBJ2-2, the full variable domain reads GAGVSQTPSNKVTEKGKYVELRCDPISGHTALYWYRQSLGQGPEFLIYFQGTGAADDSGLPNDRFFAVRPEGSVSTLKIQRTERGDSAVYLCASSRDRGPSTGELFFGEGSRLTVL.

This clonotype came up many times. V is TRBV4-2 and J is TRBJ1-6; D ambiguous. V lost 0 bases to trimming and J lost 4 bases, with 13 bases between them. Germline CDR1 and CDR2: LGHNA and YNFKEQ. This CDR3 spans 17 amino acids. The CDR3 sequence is CASSQDWRGKYNSPLHF. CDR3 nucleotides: TGTGCCAGCAGCCAAGATTGGAGAGGGAAGTATAATTCACCCCTCCACTTT.

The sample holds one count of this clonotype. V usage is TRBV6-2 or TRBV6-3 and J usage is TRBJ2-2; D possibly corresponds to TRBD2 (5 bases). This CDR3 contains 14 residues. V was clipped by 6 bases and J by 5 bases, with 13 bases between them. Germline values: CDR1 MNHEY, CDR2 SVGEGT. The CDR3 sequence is CASSPTGETGELFF. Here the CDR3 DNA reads TGTGCCAGCAGCCCGACCGGGGAGACCGGGGAGCTGTTTTTT.

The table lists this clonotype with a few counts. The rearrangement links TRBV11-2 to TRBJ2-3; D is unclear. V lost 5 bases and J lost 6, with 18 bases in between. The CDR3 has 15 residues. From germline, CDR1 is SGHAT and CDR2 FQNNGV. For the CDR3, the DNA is TGTGCCAGCAGCCCATCTGCCCTAAGAAAGGATACGCAGTATTTT. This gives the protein CASSPSALRKDTQYF. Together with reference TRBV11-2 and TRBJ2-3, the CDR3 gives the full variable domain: EAGVAQSPRYKIIEKRQSVAFWCNPISGHATLYWYQQILGQGPKLLIQFQNNGVVDDSQLPKDRFSAERLKGVDSTLKIQPAKLEDSAVYLCASSPSALRKDTQYFGPGTRLTVL.

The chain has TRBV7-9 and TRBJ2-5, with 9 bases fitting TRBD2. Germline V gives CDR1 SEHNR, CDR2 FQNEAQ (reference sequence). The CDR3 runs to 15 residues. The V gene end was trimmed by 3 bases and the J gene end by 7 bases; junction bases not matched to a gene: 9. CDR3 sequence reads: CASSFVLAGVWTQYF. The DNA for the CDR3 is TGTGCCAGCAGCTTTGTACTAGCGGGTGTCTGGACCCAGTACTTC.

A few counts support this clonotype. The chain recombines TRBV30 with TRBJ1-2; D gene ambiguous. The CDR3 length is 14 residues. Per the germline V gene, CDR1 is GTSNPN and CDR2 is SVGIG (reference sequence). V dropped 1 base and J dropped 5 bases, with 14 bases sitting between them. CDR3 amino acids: CAWSGVKGGYGYTF. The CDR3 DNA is TGTGCCTGGAGTGGCGTGAAGGGAGGATATGGCTACACCTTC.

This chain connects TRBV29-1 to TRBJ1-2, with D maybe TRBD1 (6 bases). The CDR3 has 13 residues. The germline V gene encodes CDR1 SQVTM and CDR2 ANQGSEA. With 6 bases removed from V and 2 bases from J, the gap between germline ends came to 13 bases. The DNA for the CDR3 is TGCAGCGTAACGGGACATTCAAACTATGGCTACACCTTC. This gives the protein CSVTGHSNYGYTF. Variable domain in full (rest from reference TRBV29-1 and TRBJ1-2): SAVISQKPSRDICQRGTSLTIQCQVDSQVTMMFWYRQQPGQSLTLIATANQGSEATYESGFVIDKFPISRPNLTFSTLTVSNMSPEDSSIYLCSVTGHSNYGYTFGSGTRLTVV.

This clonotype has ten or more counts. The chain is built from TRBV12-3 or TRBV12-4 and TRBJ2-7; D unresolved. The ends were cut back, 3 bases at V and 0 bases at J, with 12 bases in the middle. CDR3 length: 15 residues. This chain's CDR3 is CASSFRAGSSYEQYF. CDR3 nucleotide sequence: TGTGCCAGCAGTTTCCGAGCCGGAAGCTCCTACGAGCAGTACTTC.

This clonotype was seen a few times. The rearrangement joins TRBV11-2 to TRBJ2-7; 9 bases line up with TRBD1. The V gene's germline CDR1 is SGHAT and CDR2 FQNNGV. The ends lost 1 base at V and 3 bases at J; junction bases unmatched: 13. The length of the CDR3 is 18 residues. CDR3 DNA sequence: TGTGCCAGCAGCTTAGGGTACAAGAAACAGGGGGCAGGCTACGAGCAGTACTTC. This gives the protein CASSLGYKKQGAGYEQYF. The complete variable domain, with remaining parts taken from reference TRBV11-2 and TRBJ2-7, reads EAGVAQSPRYKIIEKRQSVAFWCNPISGHATLYWYQQILGQGPKLLIQFQNNGVVDDSQLPKDRFSAERLKGVDSTLKIQPAKLEDSAVYLCASSLGYKKQGAGYEQYFGPGTRLTVT.

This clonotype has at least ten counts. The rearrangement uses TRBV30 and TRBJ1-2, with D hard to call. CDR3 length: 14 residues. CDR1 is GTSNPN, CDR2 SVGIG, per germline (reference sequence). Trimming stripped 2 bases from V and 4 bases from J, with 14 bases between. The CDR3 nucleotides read TGTGCCTGGAGTCATCGGCTGGCGAGCTATGGCTACACCTTC. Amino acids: CAWSHRLASYGYTF.

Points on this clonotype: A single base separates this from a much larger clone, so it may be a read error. Here the CDR3 reads CASSPQTGNQETQYF. In DNA, the CDR3 is TGTGCCAGCAGCCCGCAAACAGGGAACCAAGAGACCCAGTACTTC. The chain couples TRBV11-3 to TRBJ2-5, with D perhaps TRBD1 (6 bases). The CDR3 is 15 residues long. The ends were cut back, 5 bases at V and 0 bases at J, with 13 bases in the middle. Germline values: CDR1 SGHNT, CDR2 YENEEA.

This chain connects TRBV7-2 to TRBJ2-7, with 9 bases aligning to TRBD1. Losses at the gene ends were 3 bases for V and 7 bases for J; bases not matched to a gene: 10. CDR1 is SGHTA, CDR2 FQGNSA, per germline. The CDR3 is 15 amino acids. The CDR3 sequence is CASSFTGTGSLEQYF. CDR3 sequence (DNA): TGTGCCAGCAGCTTCACCGGGACAGGGTCCTTGGAGCAGTACTTC.

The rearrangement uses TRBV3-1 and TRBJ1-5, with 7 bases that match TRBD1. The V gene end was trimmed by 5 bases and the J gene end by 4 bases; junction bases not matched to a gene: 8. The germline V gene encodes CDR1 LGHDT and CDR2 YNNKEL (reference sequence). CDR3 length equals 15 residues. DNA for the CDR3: TGTGCCAGCAGCAAAACAGGGGTGTGGAATCAGCCCCAGCATTTT. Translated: CASSKTGVWNQPQHF.

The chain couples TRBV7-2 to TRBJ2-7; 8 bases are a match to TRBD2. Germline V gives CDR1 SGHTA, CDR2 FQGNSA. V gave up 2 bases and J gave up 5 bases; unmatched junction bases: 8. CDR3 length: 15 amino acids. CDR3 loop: CASSLTGGRSHEQYF. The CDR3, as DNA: TGTGCCAGCAGCTTAACCGGCGGGAGGTCCCACGAGCAGTACTTC.

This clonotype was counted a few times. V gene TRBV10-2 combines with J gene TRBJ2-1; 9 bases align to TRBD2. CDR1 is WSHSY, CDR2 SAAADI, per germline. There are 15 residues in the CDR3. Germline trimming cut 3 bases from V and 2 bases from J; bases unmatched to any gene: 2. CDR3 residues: CASSDGTSPYNEQFF. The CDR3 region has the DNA TGCGCCAGCAGTGATGGGACTAGCCCCTACAATGAGCAGTTCTTC.

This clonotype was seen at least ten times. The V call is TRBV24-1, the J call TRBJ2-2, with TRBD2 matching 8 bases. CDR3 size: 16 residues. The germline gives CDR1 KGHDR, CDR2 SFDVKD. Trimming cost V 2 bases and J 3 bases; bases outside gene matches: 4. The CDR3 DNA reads TGTGCCACCAGTGATTCAGCGGGAGCTTACACCGGGGAGCTGTTTTTT. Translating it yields CATSDSAGAYTGELFF.

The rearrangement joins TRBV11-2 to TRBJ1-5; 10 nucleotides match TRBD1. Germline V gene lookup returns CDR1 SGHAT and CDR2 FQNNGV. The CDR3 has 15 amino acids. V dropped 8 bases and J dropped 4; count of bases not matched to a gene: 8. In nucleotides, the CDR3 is TGTGCCAGCCGAAAAGACAGGGGGCCGAATCAGCCCCAGCATTTT. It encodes CASRKDRGPNQPQHF.

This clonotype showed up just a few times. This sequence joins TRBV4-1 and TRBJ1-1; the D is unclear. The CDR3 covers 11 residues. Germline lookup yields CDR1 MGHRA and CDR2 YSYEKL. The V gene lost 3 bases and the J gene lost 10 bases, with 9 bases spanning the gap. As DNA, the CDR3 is TGCGCCAGCAGCCACACGAACCGAGCTTTCTTT. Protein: CASSHTNRAFF.

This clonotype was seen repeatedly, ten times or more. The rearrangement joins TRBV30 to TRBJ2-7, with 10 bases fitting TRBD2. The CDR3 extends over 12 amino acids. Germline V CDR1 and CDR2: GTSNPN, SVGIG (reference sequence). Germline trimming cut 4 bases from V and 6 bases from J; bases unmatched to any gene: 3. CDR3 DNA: TGTGCCTGGACCCTAGCGGGAGCCGAGCAGTACTTC. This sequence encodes CAWTLAGAEQYF.

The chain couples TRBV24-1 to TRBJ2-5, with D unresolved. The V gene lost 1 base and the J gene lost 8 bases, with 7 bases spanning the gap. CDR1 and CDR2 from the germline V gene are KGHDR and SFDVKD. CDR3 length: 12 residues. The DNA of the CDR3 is TGTGCCACCAGTGATTTTGGCGGAACCCAGTACTTC. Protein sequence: CATSDFGGTQYF.

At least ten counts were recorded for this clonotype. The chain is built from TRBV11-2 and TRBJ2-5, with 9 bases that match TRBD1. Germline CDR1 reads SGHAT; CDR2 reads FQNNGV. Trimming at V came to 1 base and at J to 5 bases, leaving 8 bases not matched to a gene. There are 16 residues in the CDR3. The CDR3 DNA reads TGTGCCAGCAGCTTAGGCACAGGGGGCGTTTGGGAGACCCAGTACTTC. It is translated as CASSLGTGGVWETQYF.

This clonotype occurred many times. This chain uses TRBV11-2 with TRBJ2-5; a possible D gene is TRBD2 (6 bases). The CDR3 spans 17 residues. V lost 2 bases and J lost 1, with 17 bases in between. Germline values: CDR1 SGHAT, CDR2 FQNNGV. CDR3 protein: CASSLFALGGSQETQYF. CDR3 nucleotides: TGTGCCAGCAGCTTATTTGCTCTGGGGGGATCCCAAGAGACCCAGTACTTC.

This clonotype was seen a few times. Here the CDR3 reads CSARDLTNNQPQHF. The DNA for the CDR3 is TGCAGTGCTAGAGATCTAACCAACAATCAGCCCCAGCATTTT. The J gene is TRBJ1-5, the V gene TRBV20-1; D remains ambiguous. The length of the CDR3 is 14 residues. Per the germline V gene, CDR1 is DFQATT and CDR2 is SNEGSKA (reference sequence). V was clipped by 0 bases and J by 3 bases, with 9 bases between them.

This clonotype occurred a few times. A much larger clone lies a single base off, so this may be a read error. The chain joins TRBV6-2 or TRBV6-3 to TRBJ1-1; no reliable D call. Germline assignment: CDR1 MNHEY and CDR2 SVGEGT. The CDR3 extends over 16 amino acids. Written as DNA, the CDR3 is TGTGCCAACAGTTACGGGCAGAAAGTAATGAACACTGAAGCTTTCTTT. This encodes CANSYGQKVMNTEAFF.

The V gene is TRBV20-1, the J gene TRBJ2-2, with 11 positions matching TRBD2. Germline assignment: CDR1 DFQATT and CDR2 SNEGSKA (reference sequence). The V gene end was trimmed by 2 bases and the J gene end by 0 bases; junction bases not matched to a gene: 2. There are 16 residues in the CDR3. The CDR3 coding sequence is TGCAGTGCTAGAAAACTAGCGGGGGCGAACACCGGGGAGCTGTTTTTT. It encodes CSARKLAGANTGELFF.